The 21 T cell receptor beta chains below come from one sample, sequenced in a study of Ad26.COV2.S vaccination and SARS-CoV-2 variants. TCRdb's copy holds only in-frame clones and misses some; the assay was immunoSEQ multiplex PCR. The repertoire holds about 330,000 clones, with 85% to 90% as singletons. Treatment given: over 15 received Ad26.COV2.S at low or high dose, single or two shots; 5 received placebo; per-sample allocation not given. Repertoires come from day 63 after the first vaccine or placebo injection. The sequences come from peripheral blood, collected in a trial of Ad26.COV2.S vaccine versus placebo. These TCRs come from a person aged 18-60 years who received the Ad26.COV2.S COVID-19 vaccine or a placebo.

The CDR3 DNA sequence: TGCGCCAGCAGCCAAGTTGGGGGTGATACAGATACGCAGTATTTT. Residues: CASSQVGGDTDTQYF. The rearrangement links TRBV4-1 to TRBJ2-3, with D perhaps assigned TRBD1 or TRBD2 (5 bases each). V lost 1 base and J lost 3, with 11 bases in between. The CDR3 consists of 15 residues. CDR1 and CDR2 (germline): MGHRA, YSYEKL.

This chain uses TRBV19 with TRBJ2-7; D perhaps matches TRBD2 (7 bases). The CDR3 consists of 17 residues. Germline V gene data show CDR1 as LNHDA and CDR2 as SQIVND (reference sequence). Trimming shortened V by 0 bases and J by 6 bases, and 21 bases separated the two germline ends. As DNA, the CDR3 is TGTGCCAGTAGTATAGATTCCGTCGCGGGGGCGCGTCTCGAGCAGTACTTC. It is translated as CASSIDSVAGARLEQYF.

The chain carries TRBV4-3 and TRBJ1-2, with 7 positions matching TRBD1. CDR1 and CDR2 (germline): LGHNA, YSLEER. The CDR3 totals 15 residues. Trimming took 4 bases from V and 0 from J; bases not matched to a gene: 5. The CDR3 bases are TGCGCCAGCAGCCCGCGACAGGGTGCTAACTATGGCTACACCTTC. As protein: CASSPRQGANYGYTF.

The chain combines TRBV19 with TRBJ1-5, with TRBD1 identical over 9 bases. The CDR3 totals 16 residues. V lost 8 bases to trimming and J lost 7 bases; unmatched junction nucleotides: 15. Looked up from germline, CDR1 is LNHDA and CDR2 is SQIVND (reference sequence). The CDR3 here is CASGPPGQGGKQPQHF. The DNA for the CDR3 is TGTGCCAGTGGGCCTCCGGGACAGGGCGGGAAACAGCCCCAGCATTTT.

The chain is built from TRBV6-5 and TRBJ1-1; D ambiguous. Trimming took off 7 bases at V and 7 bases at J, with 13 bases between the two ends. The CDR3 loop spans 12 amino acids. The V gene's germline CDR1 is MNHEY and CDR2 SVGAGI. CDR3 sequence reads: CASNKPGLEAFF. CDR3 in DNA: TGTGCCAGCAACAAACCAGGTCTTGAAGCTTTCTTT.

This clone was recorded once. This chain links TRBV27 with TRBJ1-2; 7 nucleotides align to TRBD1. After removal of 6 bases from V and 3 bases from J, the junction contained 7 bases not matched to a gene. CDR1 and CDR2 from the germline V gene are MNHEY and SMNVEV (reference sequence). This CDR3 has 14 residues. The CDR3 protein is CASRSLGQHYGYTF. The CDR3 nucleotides read TGTGCCAGCAGGAGCCTGGGACAGCACTATGGCTACACCTTC.

J is TRBJ2-7 and V is TRBV28; tentatively, D is TRBD1 (5 bases). CDR3 size: 15 residues. The V end was cut by 4 bases, the J end by 1 base, with 14 bases between. Germline lookup yields CDR1 MDHEN and CDR2 SYDVKM. Here the CDR3 reads CASSSYPDTSYEQYV. CDR3 nucleotides: TGTGCCAGCAGTTCATACCCGGACACTTCCTACGAGCAGTACGTC.

This chain uses TRBV3-1 (or the pseudogene TRBV3-2) with TRBJ2-1, with D unclear. Between the trimmed V and J ends, which lost 4 bases and 7 bases, there was a span of 14 bases. Germline CDR1 and CDR2: LGHDT and YNNKEL (reference sequence). The CDR3 is 14 residues long. The CDR3 region has the DNA TGTGCCAGCAGCCCGCTAATGGGTACGAATGAGCAGTTCTTC. Amino acid sequence: CASSPLMGTNEQFF.

The chain carries TRBV10-3 and TRBJ2-2; perhaps TRBD2 as D (5 bases). The CDR3 is 12 residues long. V lost 8 bases and J 6 bases, leaving 10 bases between the germline ends. Per the germline V gene, CDR1 is ENHRY and CDR2 is SYGVKD. This CDR3 reads CAIRPGSGELFF. CDR3 DNA sequence: TGTGCCATCCGCCCGGGGTCCGGGGAGCTGTTTTTT.

The rearrangement joins TRBV2 to TRBJ2-7; D gene unclear. The CDR3 sequence is 12 residues long. The V gene lost 2 bases and the J gene lost 2 bases, with 4 bases spanning the gap. From germline, CDR1 is SNHLY and CDR2 FYNNEI. The CDR3 loop is CASSETAYEQYV. The CDR3 DNA reads as TGTGCCAGCAGTGAAACAGCCTACGAGCAGTACGTC.

CDR3 nucleotide sequence: TGTGCTAGTGGGCTGGCCTTGGGTCAGCCCCAGCATTTT. Encoded protein: CASGLALGQPQHF. The chain uses TRBV12-5 and TRBJ1-5; no clear D. The CDR3 has 13 residues. V was shortened by 6 bases and J by 6 bases, with 12 bases between the two germline ends. From germline, CDR1 is LGHNT and CDR2 FRNRAP.

A word on this clone: The DNA is left out, because the CDR3 cannot be placed on it with certainty; the CDR3 is given as TCRdb lists it. This chain joins TRBV14 and TRBJ2-5; TRBD2 was called by the table and not checked on the DNA. Germline V gene data show CDR1 as SGHDN and CDR2 as FVKESK. The CDR3 has 16 residues if both end residues are counted. CDR3 amino acids: CASSQFFGRGRETQYF.

V usage is TRBV6-5 and J usage is TRBJ1-5, with D perhaps matching TRBD1 (6 bases). The germline V and J ends were trimmed by 4 bases and 5 bases, with 12 bases remaining between them. The germline V gene has CDR1 MNHEY and CDR2 SVGAGI. The CDR3 is made up of 14 amino acids. Written as DNA, the CDR3 is TGTGCCAGCAGTTCCCTGGACAGCTATCAGCCCCAGCATTTT. Translated, it gives CASSSLDSYQPQHF.

The rearrangement joins TRBV7-2 to TRBJ1-1; perhaps TRBD1 as D (6 bases). Germline-derived CDR1 and CDR2 are SGHTA and FQGNSA. The CDR3 totals 13 residues. Trimming cost V 2 bases and J 11 bases, with 15 bases left between them. The CDR3 spells CASSLWEGEGAFF. The CDR3 coding sequence is TGTGCCAGCAGCTTATGGGAGGGGGAAGGGGCTTTCTTT.

V usage is TRBV5-8 and J usage is TRBJ1-1; possible D gene TRBD1, 5 bases. Trimming stripped 4 bases from V and 1 base from J, with 14 bases between. The CDR3 is 15 amino acids. Germline CDR1 SGHTS, CDR2 YDEGEE. The DNA for the CDR3 is TGTGCCAGCAGCCCTTCGACAGTTAAGAACACTGAAGCTTTCTTT. Protein: CASSPSTVKNTEAFF. Drawing the rest from reference TRBV5-8 and TRBJ1-1, the complete variable domain is EAGVTQSPTHLIKTRGQQATLRCSPISGHTSVYWYQQALGLGLQFLLWYDEGEERNRGNFPPRFSGRQFPNYSSELNVNALELEDSALYLCASSPSTVKNTEAFFGQGTRLTVV.

The chain is built from TRBV19 and TRBJ1-1, with 8 bases matching TRBD1. This CDR3 region has 15 residues. The germline V gene has CDR1 LNHDA and CDR2 SQIVND (reference sequence). The V gene end was trimmed by 7 bases and the J gene end by 4 bases; junction bases not matched to a gene: 11. CDR3 sequence: CASTPGGRVSTEAFF. DNA for the CDR3: TGTGCCAGTACCCCAGGGGGCCGTGTCTCCACTGAAGCTTTCTTT.

The chain carries TRBV9 and TRBJ1-2; TRBD1 agrees at 9 bases. The length of the CDR3 is 16 residues. Germline V gene data show CDR1 as SGDLS and CDR2 as YYNGEE. J gave up 4 bases and V 0 bases, and 7 bases lay outside the gene matches. The CDR3 nucleotides are TGTGCCAGCAGCGTAGGAGGGGGACAGGGCGGCTATGGCTACACCTTC. Encoded protein: CASSVGGGQGGYGYTF.

This rearrangement joins TRBV2 to TRBJ2-2; no reliable D call. Looked up from germline, CDR1 is SNHLY and CDR2 is FYNNEI. There are 17 residues in the CDR3. V was pared by 7 bases and J by 4 bases, with 22 bases between. CDR3 residues: CASIGLPLSEPTGELFF. For the CDR3, the DNA is TGTGCCAGCATAGGGTTACCCCTAAGCGAACCCACCGGGGAGCTGTTTTTT.

The chain carries TRBV25-1 and TRBJ2-5; D not certain. The germline V gene encodes CDR1 MGHDK and CDR2 SYGVNS. V lost 7 bases and J lost 2, with 5 bases in between. The CDR3 totals 11 residues. The CDR3 DNA reads as TGTGCCAGCACCGATCAAGAGACCCAGTACTTC. This translates into CASTDQETQYF. The full variable domain, in which reference TRBV25-1 and TRBJ2-5 provide the parts outside the CDR3, is EADIYQTPRYLVIGTGKKITLECSQTMGHDKMYWYQQDPGMELHLIHYSYGVNSTEKGDLSSESTVSRIRTEHFPLTLESARPSHTSQYLCASTDQETQYFGPGTRLLVL.

This clone was detected a few times. V and J are TRBV5-4 and TRBJ1-2; no definite D call. Between the trimmed V and J ends, which lost 0 bases and 4 bases, there was a span of 16 bases. The CDR3 runs to 16 residues. Germline CDR1 reads SGHNT; CDR2 reads YYREEE (reference sequence). CDR3 region: CASSLGGFSAGYGYTF. The CDR3 DNA sequence: TGTGCCAGCAGCTTGGGGGGATTCAGCGCGGGCTATGGCTACACCTTC. Full variable domain (missing parts from reference TRBV5-4 and TRBJ1-2): ETGVTQSPTHLIKTRGQQVTLRCSSQSGHNTVSWYQQALGQGPQFIFQYYREEENGRGNFPPRFSGLQFPNYSSELNVNALELDDSALYLCASSLGGFSAGYGYTFGSGTRLTVV.

This chain uses TRBV7-9 with TRBJ1-1, with 8 bases aligning to TRBD1. With V trimmed by 5 bases and J by 7 bases, 6 bases remained unmatched. This CDR3 spans 13 amino acids. Per germline, CDR1 SEHNR and CDR2 FQNEAQ (reference sequence). The DNA of the CDR3 is TGTGCCAGCAGCCGAGAGGGGACAGGTGAAGCTTTCTTT. This encodes CASSREGTGEAFF.